These 2 T cell receptor beta chains were sequenced from one sample in a study of early stage breast cancer tumors. Method: immunoSEQ multiplex PCR; TCRdb's copy keeps in-frame clones and lacks some. The sample lists a few thousand clones, 65% to 70% seen once, with 9.4% in the top ten. Sequencing was performed on breast tumor tissue. The receptors were gathered from a person aged 55 to 70 with breast cancer.

This clone was counted between two and nine times. This chain connects TRBV27 to TRBJ1-4; weak D call: TRBD1 (5 bases). This CDR3 comprises 17 residues. From germline, CDR1 is MNHEY and CDR2 SMNVEV (reference sequence). Trimming left V 3 bases short and J 2 bases short, with 16 bases between. The CDR3 coding sequence is TGTGCCAGCAGTTTTTCCCAGGGCTTTATCACTAATGAAAAACTGTTTTTT. Amino acid sequence: CASSFSQGFITNEKLFF.

V usage is TRBV7-8 and J usage is TRBJ2-7; tentative D call: TRBD1 (5 bases). The V and J ends lost 1 base and 4 bases respectively, with 8 bases between them. Germline V gives CDR1 SGHVS, CDR2 FQNEAQ. This CDR3 contains 13 residues. The CDR3 nucleotides read TGTGCCAGCAGCTTAGGGCGACAGTACGAGCAGTACTTC. Amino acids: CASSLGRQYEQYF.